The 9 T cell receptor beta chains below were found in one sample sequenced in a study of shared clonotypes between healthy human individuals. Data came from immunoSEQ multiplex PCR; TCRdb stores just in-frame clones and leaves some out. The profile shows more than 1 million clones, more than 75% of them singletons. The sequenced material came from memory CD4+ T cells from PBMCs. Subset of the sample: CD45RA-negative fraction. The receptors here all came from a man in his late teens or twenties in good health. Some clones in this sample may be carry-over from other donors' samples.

CDR3 in DNA: TGTGCCAGCTCACCCCCGGGACTAGGGATGGGCGAGCAGTACTTC. Protein sequence: CASSPPGLGMGEQYF. The rearrangement joins TRBV18 to TRBJ2-7; 8 bases match TRBD2. After removal of 3 bases from V and 6 bases from J, the junction contained 10 bases not matched to a gene. From germline, CDR1 is KGHSH and CDR2 LQKENI. There are 15 residues in the CDR3. The variable domain in full, completed from reference TRBV18 and TRBJ2-7, reads NAGVMQNPRHLVRRRGQEARLRCSPMKGHSHVYWYRQLPEEGLKFMVYLQKENIIDESGMPKERFSAEFPKEGPSILRIQQVVRGDSAAYFCASSPPGLGMGEQYFGPGTRLTVT.

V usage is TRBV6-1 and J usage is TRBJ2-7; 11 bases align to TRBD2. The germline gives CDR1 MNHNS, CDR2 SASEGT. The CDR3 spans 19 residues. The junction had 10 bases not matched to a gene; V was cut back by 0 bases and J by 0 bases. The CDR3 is CASSEATSGRIWSSYEQYF. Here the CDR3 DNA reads TGTGCCAGCAGTGAAGCAACTAGCGGGAGAATCTGGAGCTCCTACGAGCAGTACTTC.

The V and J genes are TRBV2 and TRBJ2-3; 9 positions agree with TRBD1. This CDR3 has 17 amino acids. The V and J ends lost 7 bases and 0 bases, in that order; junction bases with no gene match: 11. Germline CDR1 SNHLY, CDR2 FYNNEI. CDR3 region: CASTRGRQGVSTDTQYF. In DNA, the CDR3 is TGTGCCAGCACCCGGGGAAGACAGGGGGTAAGCACAGATACGCAGTATTTT.

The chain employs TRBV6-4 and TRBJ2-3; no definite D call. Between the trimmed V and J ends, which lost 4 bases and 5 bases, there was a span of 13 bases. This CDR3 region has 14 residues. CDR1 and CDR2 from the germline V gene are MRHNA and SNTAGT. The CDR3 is CASSVGPAGDTQYF. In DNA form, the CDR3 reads TGTGCCAGCAGTGTCGGCCCAGCCGGAGATACGCAGTATTTT.

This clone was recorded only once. As DNA, the CDR3 is TGTGCCAGCAGTTTAAGTAGACCCGGGCGGCTGAACACTGAAGCTTTCTTT. It yields the protein CASSLSRPGRLNTEAFF. The chain is built from TRBV27 and TRBJ1-1; D uncertain. Germline loops: CDR1 MNHEY, CDR2 SMNVEV (reference sequence). V lost 2 bases, J lost 0 bases, and 16 bases lay in between. The CDR3 has 17 residues.

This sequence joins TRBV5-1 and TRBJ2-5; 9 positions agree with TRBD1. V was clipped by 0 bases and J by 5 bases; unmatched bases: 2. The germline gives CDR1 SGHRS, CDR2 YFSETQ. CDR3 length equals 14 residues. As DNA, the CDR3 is TGCGCCAGCAGCTTGGAGACAGGGGGGGAGACCCAGTACTTC. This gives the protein CASSLETGGETQYF.

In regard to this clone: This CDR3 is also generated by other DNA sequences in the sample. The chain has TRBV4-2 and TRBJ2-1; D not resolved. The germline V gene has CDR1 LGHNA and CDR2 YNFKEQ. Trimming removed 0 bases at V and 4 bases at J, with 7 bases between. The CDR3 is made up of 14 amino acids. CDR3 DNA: TGTGCCAGCAGCCAAGACCTACTTTACAATGAGCAGTTCTTC. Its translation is CASSQDLLYNEQFF.

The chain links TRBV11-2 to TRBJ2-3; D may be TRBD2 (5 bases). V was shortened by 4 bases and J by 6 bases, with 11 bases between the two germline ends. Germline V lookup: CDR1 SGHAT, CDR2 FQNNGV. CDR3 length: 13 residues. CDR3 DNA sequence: TGTGCCAGCAGCTCGGCGGGCCAGGATACGCAGTATTTT. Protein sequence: CASSSAGQDTQYF.

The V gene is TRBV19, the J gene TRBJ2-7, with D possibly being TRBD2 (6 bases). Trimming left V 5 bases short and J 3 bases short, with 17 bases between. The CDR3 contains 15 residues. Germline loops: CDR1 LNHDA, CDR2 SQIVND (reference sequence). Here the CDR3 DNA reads TGTGCCAGTAGTCTCCTCGGGGAGGCCAACTACGAGCAGTACTTC. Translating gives CASSLLGEANYEQYF.